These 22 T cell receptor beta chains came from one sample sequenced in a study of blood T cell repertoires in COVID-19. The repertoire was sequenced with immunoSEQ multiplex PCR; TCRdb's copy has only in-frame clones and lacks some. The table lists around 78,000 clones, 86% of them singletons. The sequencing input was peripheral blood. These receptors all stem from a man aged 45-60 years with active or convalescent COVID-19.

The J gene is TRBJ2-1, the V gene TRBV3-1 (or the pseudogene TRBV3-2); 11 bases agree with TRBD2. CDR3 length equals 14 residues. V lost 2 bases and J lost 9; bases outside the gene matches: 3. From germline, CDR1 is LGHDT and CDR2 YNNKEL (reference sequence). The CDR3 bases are TGTGCCAGCAGCCAAATAGCGGGAGGGCTTGAGCAGTTCTTC. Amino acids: CASSQIAGGLEQFF.

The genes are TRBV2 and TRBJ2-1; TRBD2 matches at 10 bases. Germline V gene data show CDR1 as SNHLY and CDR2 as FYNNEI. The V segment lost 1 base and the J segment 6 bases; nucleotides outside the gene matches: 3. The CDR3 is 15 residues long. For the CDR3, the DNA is TGTGCCAGCAGTGAAGGTTGGACTAGCGGCAATGAGCAGTTCTTC. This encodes CASSEGWTSGNEQFF.

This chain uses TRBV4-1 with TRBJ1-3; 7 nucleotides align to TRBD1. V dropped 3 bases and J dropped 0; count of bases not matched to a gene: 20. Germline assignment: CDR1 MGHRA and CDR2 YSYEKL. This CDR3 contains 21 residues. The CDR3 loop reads CASSHRPHRDSTPDSGNTIYF. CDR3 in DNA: TGCGCCAGCAGCCACAGGCCCCACCGGGACAGCACCCCGGACTCTGGAAACACCATATATTTT.

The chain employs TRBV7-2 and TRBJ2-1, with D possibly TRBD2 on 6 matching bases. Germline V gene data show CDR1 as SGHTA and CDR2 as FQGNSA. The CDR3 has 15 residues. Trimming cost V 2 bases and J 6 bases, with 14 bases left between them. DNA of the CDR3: TGTGCCAGCAGCTTACTCGTGCGGGGCGGCAATGAGCAGTTCTTC. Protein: CASSLLVRGGNEQFF.

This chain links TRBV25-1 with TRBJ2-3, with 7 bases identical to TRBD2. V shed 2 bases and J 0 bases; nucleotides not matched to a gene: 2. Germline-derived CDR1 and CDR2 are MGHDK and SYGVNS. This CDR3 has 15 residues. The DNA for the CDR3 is TGTGCCAGCAGTGAACTTAGCGGGAGCACAGATACGCAGTATTTT. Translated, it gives CASSELSGSTDTQYF.

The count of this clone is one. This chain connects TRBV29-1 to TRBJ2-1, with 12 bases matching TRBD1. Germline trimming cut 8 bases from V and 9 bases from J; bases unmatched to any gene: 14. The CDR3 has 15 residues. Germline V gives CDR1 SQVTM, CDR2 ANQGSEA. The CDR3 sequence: CSSRPPGQGASEQFF. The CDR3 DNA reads TGCAGCAGTAGACCCCCGGGACAGGGGGCGAGTGAGCAGTTCTTC.

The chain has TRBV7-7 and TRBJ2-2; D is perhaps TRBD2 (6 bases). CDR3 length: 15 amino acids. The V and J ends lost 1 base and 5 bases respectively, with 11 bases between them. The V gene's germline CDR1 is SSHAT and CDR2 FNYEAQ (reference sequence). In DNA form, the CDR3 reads TGTGCCAGCAGCTTAGGAGCGGGTGAAACCGGGGAGCTGTTTTTT. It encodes CASSLGAGETGELFF.

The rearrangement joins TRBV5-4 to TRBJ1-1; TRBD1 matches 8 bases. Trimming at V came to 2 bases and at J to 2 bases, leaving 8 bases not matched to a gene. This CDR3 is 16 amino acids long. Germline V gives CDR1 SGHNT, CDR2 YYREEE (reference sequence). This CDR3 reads CASSLKSAGGNTEAFF. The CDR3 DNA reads TGTGCCAGCAGCTTAAAGTCAGCAGGGGGCAACACTGAAGCTTTCTTT.

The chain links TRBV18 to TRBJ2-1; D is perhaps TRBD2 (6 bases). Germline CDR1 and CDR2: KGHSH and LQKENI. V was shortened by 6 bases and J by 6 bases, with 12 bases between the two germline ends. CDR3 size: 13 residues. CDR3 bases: TGTGCCAGCTCTCCGGGGGTATCCAATGAGCAGTTCTTC. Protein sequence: CASSPGVSNEQFF.

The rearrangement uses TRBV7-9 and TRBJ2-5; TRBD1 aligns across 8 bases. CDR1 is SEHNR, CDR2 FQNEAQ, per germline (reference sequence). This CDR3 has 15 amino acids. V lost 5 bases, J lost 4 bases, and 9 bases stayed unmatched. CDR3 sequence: CASSNTGGPGETQYF. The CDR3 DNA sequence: TGTGCCAGCAGCAACACAGGGGGTCCAGGAGAGACCCAGTACTTC.

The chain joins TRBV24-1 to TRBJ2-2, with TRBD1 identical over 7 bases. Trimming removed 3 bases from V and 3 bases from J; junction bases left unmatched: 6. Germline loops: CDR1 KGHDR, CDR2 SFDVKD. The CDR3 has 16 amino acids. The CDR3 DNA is TGTGCCACCAGTGATCTTAGACAGGGTCACACCGGGGAGCTGTTTTTT. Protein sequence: CATSDLRQGHTGELFF.

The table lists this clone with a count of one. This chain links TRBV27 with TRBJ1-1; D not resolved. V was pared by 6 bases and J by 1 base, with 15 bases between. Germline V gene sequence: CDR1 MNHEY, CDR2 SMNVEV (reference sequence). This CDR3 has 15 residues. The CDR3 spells CASRAVGEGNTEAFF. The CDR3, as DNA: TGTGCCAGCAGAGCCGTTGGGGAGGGGAACACTGAAGCTTTCTTT.

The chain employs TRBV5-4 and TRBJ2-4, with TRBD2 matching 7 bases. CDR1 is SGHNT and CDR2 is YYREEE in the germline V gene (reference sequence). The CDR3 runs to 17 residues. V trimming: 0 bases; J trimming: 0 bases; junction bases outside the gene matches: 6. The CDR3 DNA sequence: TGTGCCAGCAGCTTGGCAGCGGGGATCGTAGCCAAAAACATTCAGTACTTC. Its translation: CASSLAAGIVAKNIQYF.

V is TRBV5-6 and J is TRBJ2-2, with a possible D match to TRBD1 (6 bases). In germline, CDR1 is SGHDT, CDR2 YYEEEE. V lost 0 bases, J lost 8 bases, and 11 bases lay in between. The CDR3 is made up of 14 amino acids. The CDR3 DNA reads TGTGCCAGCAGCTTGGTGCACAGGGTAGGGGAGCTGTTTTTT. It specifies CASSLVHRVGELFF.

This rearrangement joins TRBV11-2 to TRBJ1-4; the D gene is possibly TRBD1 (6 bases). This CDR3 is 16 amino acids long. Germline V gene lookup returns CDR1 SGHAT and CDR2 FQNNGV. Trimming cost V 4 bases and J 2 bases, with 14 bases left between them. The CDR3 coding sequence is TGTGCCAGCAGCTCGATAGGGACACTCACTAATGAAAAACTGTTTTTT. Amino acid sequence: CASSSIGTLTNEKLFF.

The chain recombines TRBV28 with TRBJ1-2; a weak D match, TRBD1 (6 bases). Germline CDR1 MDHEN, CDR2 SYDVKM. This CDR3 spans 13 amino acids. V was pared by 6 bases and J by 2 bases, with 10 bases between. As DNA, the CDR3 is TGTGCCAGCAGCTGGGGACAAAACTATGGCTACACCTTC. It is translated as CASSWGQNYGYTF.

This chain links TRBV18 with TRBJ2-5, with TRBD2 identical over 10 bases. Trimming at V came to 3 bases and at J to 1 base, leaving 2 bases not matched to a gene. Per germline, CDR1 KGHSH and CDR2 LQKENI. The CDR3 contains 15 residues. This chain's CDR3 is CASSPSGGVQETQYF. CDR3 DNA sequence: TGTGCCAGCTCACCGAGCGGGGGGGTCCAAGAGACCCAGTACTTC. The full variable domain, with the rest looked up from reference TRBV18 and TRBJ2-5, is NAGVMQNPRHLVRRRGQEARLRCSPMKGHSHVYWYRQLPEEGLKFMVYLQKENIIDESGMPKERFSAEFPKEGPSILRIQQVVRGDSAAYFCASSPSGGVQETQYFGPGTRLLVL.

The CDR3 DNA follows: TGCGCCAGCTATAACCCCGGGAACACTGAAGCTTTCTTT. Translation: CASYNPGNTEAFF. The chain joins TRBV5-1 to TRBJ1-1, with no clear D. The CDR3 length is 13 residues. CDR1 is SGHRS and CDR2 is YFSETQ in the germline V gene. V was trimmed by 7 bases and J by 1 base, leaving 11 bases between them.

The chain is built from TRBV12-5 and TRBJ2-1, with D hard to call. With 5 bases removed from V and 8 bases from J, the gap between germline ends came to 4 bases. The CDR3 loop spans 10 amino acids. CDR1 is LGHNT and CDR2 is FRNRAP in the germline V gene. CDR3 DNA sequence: TGTGCTAGTGGTCTCCATGAGCAGTTCTTC. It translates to CASGLHEQFF.

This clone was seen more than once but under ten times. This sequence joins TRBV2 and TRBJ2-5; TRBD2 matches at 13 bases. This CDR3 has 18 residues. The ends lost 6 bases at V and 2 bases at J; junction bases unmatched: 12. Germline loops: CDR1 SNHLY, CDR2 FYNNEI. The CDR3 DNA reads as TGTGCCAGCAGAAGGGGACTAGCGGGAATTCTGACACAAGAGACCCAGTACTTC. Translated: CASRRGLAGILTQETQYF.

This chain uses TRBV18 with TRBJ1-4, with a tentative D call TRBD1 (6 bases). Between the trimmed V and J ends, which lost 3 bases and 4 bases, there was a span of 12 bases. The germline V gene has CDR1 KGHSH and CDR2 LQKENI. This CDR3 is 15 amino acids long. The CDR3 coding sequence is TGTGCCAGCTCACCGAGGCAGGGGCTTAATGAAAAACTGTTTTTT. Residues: CASSPRQGLNEKLFF.

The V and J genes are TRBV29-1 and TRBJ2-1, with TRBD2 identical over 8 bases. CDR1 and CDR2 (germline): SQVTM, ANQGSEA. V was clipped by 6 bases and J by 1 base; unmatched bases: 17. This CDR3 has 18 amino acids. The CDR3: CSVRDSRGGFGSYNEQFF. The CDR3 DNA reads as TGCAGCGTCCGGGACTCCCGGGGGGGTTTTGGTTCCTACAATGAGCAGTTCTTC.